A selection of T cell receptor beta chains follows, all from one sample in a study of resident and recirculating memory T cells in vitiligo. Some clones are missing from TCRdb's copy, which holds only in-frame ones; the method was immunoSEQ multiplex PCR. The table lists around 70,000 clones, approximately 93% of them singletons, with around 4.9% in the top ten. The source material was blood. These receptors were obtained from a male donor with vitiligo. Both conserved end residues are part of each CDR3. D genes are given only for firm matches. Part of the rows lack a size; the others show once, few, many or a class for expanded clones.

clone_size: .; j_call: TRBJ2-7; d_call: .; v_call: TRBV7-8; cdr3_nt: TGTGCCAGCAGCTGGGGAAGTGGGAGCTCCTACGAGCAGTACTTC; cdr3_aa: CASSWGSGSSYEQYF
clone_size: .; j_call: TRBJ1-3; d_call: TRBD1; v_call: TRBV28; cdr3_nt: TGTGCCAGCACCGTACAGGGGGCACTCGCTGGAAACACCATATATTTT; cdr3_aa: CASTVQGALAGNTIYF
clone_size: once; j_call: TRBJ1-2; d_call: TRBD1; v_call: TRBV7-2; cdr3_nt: TGTGCCAGCAGCTTTGACAGGGCGGGTGGGGGCTACACCTTC; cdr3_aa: CASSFDRAGGGYTF
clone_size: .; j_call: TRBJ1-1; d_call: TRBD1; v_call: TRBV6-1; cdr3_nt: TGTGCCAGCAGTAGGACAGGGGAGGCCACTGAAGCTTTCTTT; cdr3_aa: CASSRTGEATEAFF
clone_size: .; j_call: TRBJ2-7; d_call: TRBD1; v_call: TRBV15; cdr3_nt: TGTGCCACCAGCAGAGATGGGGGGACAGGGGGCTCCTCCACGGTCTACGAGCAGTACTTC; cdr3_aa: CATSRDGGTGGSSTVYEQYF
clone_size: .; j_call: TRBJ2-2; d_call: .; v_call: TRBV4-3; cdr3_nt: TGCGCCAGCAGCCAAGATGACAGAGACACCGGGGAGCTGTTTTTT; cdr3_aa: CASSQDDRDTGELFF
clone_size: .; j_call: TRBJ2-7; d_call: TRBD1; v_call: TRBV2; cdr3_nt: TGTGCCAGCAGGGGGACAGGGAACGAGCAGTACTTC; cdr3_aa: CASRGTGNEQYF
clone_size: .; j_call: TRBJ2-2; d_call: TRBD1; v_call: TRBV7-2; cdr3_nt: TGTGCCAGCAGCTCCGACAGGGGGCCGCACACCGGGGAGCTGTTTTTT; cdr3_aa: CASSSDRGPHTGELFF
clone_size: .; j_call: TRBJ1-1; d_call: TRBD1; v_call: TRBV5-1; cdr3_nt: TGCGCCAGCAGCTTGGAGGGGACAGGAGCTTTCTTT; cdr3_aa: CASSLEGTGAFF
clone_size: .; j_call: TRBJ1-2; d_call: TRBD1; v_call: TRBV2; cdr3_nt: TGTGCCAGCAGGGGACAGGTCTATGGCTACACCTTC; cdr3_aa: CASRGQVYGYTF
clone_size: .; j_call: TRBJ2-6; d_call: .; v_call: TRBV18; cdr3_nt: TGTGCCAGCTCACCGGAGTTCTCTGGGGCCAACGTCCTGACTTTC; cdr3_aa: CASSPEFSGANVLTF
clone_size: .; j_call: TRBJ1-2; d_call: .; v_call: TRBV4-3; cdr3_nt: TGCGCCAGCAGCCCCTCTCAGGGATGGTCCTATGGCTACACCTTC; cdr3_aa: CASSPSQGWSYGYTF
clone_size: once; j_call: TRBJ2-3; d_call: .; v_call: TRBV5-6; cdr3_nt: TGTGCCAGCAGCCCCGAGGGCCACACAGATACGCAGTATTTT; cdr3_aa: CASSPEGHTDTQYF
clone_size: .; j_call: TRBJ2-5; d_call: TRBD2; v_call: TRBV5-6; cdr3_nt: TGTGCCAGCAGCGCGGGACTAGCGGGGGCTCGGCGGAACCAGTACTTC; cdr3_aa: CASSAGLAGARRNQYF
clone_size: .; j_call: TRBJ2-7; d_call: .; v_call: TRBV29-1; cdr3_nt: TGCAGCGTTGAAGGACAGGGAGGCTACGAGCAGTACTTC; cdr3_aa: CSVEGQGGYEQYF
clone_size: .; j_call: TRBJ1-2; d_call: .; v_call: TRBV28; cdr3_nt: TGTGCCAGCAGCGTACGGGGGAATGGCTACACCTTC; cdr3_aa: CASSVRGNGYTF
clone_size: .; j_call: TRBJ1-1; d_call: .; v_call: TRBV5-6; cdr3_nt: TGTGCCAGCAGCTTGGTCACACAAAACACTGAAGCTTTCTTT; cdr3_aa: CASSLVTQNTEAFF
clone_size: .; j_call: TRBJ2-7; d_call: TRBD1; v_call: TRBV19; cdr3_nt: TGTGCCAGTAGTATTCAGATGACAGGGGTCTACGAGCAGTACTTC; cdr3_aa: CASSIQMTGVYEQYF
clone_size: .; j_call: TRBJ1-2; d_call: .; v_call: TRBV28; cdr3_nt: TGTGCCAGCTCCCCCCAGGTTGGTGACTATGGCTACACCTTC; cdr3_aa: CASSPQVGDYGYTF
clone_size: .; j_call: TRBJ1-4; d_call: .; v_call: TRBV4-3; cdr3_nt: TGCGCCAGCAGCCAAGTTCTAGGGGCTAATGAAAAACTGTTTTTT; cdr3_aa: CASSQVLGANEKLFF
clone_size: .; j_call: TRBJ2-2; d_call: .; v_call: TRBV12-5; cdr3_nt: TGTGCTAGTGGTTTGGTAGTAGCGGAAAGGAACACCGGGGAGCTGTTTTTT; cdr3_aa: CASGLVVAERNTGELFF
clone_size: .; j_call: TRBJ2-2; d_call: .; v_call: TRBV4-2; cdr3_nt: TGTGCCAGCAGCCACCCAGGGGCCGGGGAGCTGTTTTTT; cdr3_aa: CASSHPGAGELFF
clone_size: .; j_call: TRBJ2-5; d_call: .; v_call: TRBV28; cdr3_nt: TGTGCCAGCAGTTTATGGGACAAAGGAGAGACCCAGTACTTC; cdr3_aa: CASSLWDKGETQYF
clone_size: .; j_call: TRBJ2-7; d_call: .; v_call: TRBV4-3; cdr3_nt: TGCGCCAGCAGCCAAGGCCATTCCGGGACCTACGAGCAGTACTTC; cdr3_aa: CASSQGHSGTYEQYF
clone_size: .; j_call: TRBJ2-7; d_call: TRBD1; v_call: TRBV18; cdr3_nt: TGTGCCAGCTCACGGGACAGGGGGTACGAGCAGTACTTC; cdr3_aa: CASSRDRGYEQYF
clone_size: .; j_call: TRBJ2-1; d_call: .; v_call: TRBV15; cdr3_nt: TGTGCCACCAGCAGAGATCATGGTGGGCCCCTCTACAATGAGCAGTTCTTC; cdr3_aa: CATSRDHGGPLYNEQFF
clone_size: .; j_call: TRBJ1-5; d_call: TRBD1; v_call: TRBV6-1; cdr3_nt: TGTGCCAGCAACACCGGGACAGGGAGAAATCAGCCCCAGCATTTT; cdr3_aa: CASNTGTGRNQPQHF
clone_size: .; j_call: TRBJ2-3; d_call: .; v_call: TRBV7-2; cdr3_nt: TGTGCCAGCAGCTTAGTGACTAGCACAGATACGCAGTATTTT; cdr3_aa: CASSLVTSTDTQYF
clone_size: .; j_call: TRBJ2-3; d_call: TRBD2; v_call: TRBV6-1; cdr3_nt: TGTGCCAGCAGAACTAGCGGGGGCACAGATACGCAGTATTTT; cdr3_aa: CASRTSGGTDTQYF
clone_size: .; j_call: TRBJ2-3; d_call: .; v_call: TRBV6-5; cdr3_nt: TGTGCCAGCATGGAGGGATGGGCTACAGATACGCAGTATTTT; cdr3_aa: CASMEGWATDTQYF
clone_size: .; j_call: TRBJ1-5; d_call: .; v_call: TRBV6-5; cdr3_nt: TGTGCCAGCAGTTACAGGAGGACAGGCAATCAGCCCCAGCATTTT; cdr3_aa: CASSYRRTGNQPQHF
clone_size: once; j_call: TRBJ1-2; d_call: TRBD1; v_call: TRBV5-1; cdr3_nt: TGCGCCAGCAGCTTGGCCTATGGACGACAGGGGGATGGCTACACCTTC; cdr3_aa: CASSLAYGRQGDGYTF
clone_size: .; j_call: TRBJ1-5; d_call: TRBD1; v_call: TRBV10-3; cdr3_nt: TGTGCCATCAGTGAGTCGAGGGGGCCGGGGAATCAGCCCCAGCATTTT; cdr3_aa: CAISESRGPGNQPQHF
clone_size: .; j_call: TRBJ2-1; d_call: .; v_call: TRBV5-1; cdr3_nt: TGCGCCAGCAGCTTGGAGAAAACAGGGATCTACAATGAGCAGTTCTTC; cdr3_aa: CASSLEKTGIYNEQFF
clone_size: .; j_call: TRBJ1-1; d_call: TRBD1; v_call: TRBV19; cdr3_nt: TGTGCCAGTAGGGGACAGGGCCCCAACACTGAAGCTTTCTTT; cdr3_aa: CASRGQGPNTEAFF
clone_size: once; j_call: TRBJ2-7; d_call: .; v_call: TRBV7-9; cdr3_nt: TGTGCCAGCAGCTCCCTTCAGTACGAGCAGTACTTC; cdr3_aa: CASSSLQYEQYF
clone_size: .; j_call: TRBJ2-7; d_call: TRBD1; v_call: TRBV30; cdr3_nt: TGTGCCTGGAGTAAGGGGACAGCGTCCTACGAGCAGCACTTC; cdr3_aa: CAWSKGTASYEQHF
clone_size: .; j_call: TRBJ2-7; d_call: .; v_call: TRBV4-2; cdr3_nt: TGTGCCAGCAGCCAAGAAGGGGCAGGAGCCTACGAGCAGTACTTC; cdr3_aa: CASSQEGAGAYEQYF
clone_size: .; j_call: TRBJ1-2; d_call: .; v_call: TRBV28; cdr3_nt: TGTGCCAGCAGTTTAATTTCCCAAAACTATGGCTACACCTTC; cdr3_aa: CASSLISQNYGYTF
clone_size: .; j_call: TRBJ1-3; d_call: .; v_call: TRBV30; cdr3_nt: TGTGGCCTAGGTGGCTCTGGAAACACCATATATTTT; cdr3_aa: CGLGGSGNTIYF
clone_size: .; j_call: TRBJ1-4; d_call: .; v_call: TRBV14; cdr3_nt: TGTGCCAGCAGCCTCAACTGGGGGGCTAATGAAAAACTGTTTTTT; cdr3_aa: CASSLNWGANEKLFF
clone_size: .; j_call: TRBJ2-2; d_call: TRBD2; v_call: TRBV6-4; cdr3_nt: TGTGCCAGCAGTGACACCAGCGGGGGGCCAAGCACCGGGGAGCTGTTTTTT; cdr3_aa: CASSDTSGGPSTGELFF
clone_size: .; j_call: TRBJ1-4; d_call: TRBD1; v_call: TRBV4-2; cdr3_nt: TGTGCCAGCAGCCAGGGGACCCCGGGATATGGAACAGGGGGGAATGAAAAACTGTTTTTT; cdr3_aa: CASSQGTPGYGTGGNEKLFF
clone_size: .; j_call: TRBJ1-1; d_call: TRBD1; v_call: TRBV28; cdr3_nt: TGTGCCAGCAGTGCCCCGACAGGGTGGACTGAAGCTTTCTTT; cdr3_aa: CASSAPTGWTEAFF
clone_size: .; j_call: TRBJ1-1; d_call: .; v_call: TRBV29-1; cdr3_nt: TGCAGCGTCGATCGGGGTAGTGTAGCTTTCTTT; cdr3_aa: CSVDRGSVAFF
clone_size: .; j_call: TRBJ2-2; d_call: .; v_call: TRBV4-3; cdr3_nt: TGCGCCAGCAGCCAAGAGACAGACTGGATGCCGAACACCGGGGAGCTGTTTTTT; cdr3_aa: CASSQETDWMPNTGELFF
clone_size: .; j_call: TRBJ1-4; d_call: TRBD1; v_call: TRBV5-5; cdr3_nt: TGTGCCAGCAGCTCTGGACAGGGGCGGTATGAAAAACTGTTTTTT; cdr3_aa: CASSSGQGRYEKLFF